The 19 T cell receptor beta chains below all came from one sample that was sequenced in a study of T cell responses to AZD1222 COVID-19 vaccine. Data came from immunoSEQ multiplex PCR; TCRdb stores just in-frame clones and leaves some out. The sample contains 150,000 to 200,000 clones, 94% of which appear only once. Sequenced here: peripheral blood, sampled 28 days after the second AZD1222 dose. Receptor source: an adult who received the AZD1222 COVID-19 vaccine.

This chain uses TRBV14 with TRBJ2-7, with TRBD2 matching over 7 bases. The germline gives CDR1 SGHDN, CDR2 FVKESK. Trimming took 8 bases from V and 5 from J; bases not matched to a gene: 9. The CDR3 has 13 amino acids. In nucleotides, the CDR3 is TGTGCCAGCCGCCGGGACTACCTGCACGAGCAGTACTTC. Translation gives CASRRDYLHEQYF. Drawing the rest from reference TRBV14 and TRBJ2-7, the complete variable domain is EAGVTQFPSHSVIEKGQTVTLRCDPISGHDNLYWYRRVMGKEIKFLLHFVKESKQDESGMPNNRFLAERTGGTYSTLKVQPAELEDSGVYFCASRRDYLHEQYFGPGTRLTVT.

The V call is TRBV10-2, the J call TRBJ2-1; perhaps TRBD2 as D (5 bases). Germline CDR1 and CDR2: WSHSY and SAAADI. The CDR3 totals 11 residues. The ends were cut back, 3 bases at V and 10 bases at J, with 7 bases in the middle. DNA of the CDR3: TGCGCCAGCAGTGAAGGCGGGGAGCAGTTCTTC. It translates to CASSEGGEQFF.

The chain uses TRBV10-3 and TRBJ1-1, with no clear D. The CDR3 contains 14 residues. Trimming shortened V by 4 bases and J by 5 bases, and 14 bases separated the two germline ends. CDR1 is ENHRY and CDR2 is SYGVKD in the germline V gene. CDR3 protein: CAISGVWGGTEAFF. The CDR3 region has the DNA TGTGCCATCAGTGGGGTTTGGGGAGGTACTGAAGCTTTCTTT.

This chain links TRBV18 with TRBJ2-1; 7 nucleotides line up with TRBD1. J gave up 0 bases and V 3 bases, and 5 bases lay outside the gene matches. CDR1 KGHSH and CDR2 LQKENI come from the germline V gene. The CDR3 contains 16 residues. The CDR3 DNA is TGTGCCAGCTCACCGGGACAGCCAAGCTCCTACAATGAGCAGTTCTTC. Translated: CASSPGQPSSYNEQFF.

Worth noting for this clone: This sample includes further DNA sequences coding for the same CDR3. V and J are TRBV15 and TRBJ2-1; the match to TRBD2 covers 7 bases. CDR1 is LNHNV, CDR2 YYDKDF, per germline (reference sequence). The V and J ends lost 0 bases and 0 bases, in that order; junction bases with no gene match: 5. CDR3 size: 17 residues. CDR3 bases: TGTGCCACCAGCAGAGATCGCGGGAGTGCCTCCTACAATGAGCAGTTCTTC. Translation gives CATSRDRGSASYNEQFF.

This clone appeared a single time. V gene TRBV18 combines with J gene TRBJ2-7, with 7 bases fitting TRBD2. This CDR3 contains 15 residues. Germline lookup yields CDR1 KGHSH and CDR2 LQKENI. V dropped 3 bases and J dropped 2; count of bases not matched to a gene: 7. The CDR3 loop reads CASSPGAGAPYEQYF. DNA for the CDR3: TGTGCCAGCTCACCGGGCGCGGGAGCCCCCTACGAGCAGTACTTC.

The chain is built from TRBV19 and TRBJ2-7; no clear D. CDR1 LNHDA and CDR2 SQIVND come from the germline V gene (reference sequence). This CDR3 comprises 13 residues. V lost 6 bases to trimming and J lost 3 bases, with 12 bases between them. The CDR3 here is CASSPRVGYEQYF. CDR3 DNA sequence: TGTGCCAGTAGCCCAAGGGTTGGCTACGAGCAGTACTTC.

This sequence joins TRBV19 and TRBJ2-1; D possibly corresponds to TRBD2 (5 bases). The V gene lost 5 bases and the J gene lost 0 bases, with 11 bases spanning the gap. This CDR3 is 15 amino acids long. CDR1 is LNHDA and CDR2 is SQIVND in the germline V gene (reference sequence). The CDR3 coding sequence is TGTGCCAGTAGTGCTCAGCGGAGCTCCTACAATGAGCAGTTCTTC. This sequence encodes CASSAQRSSYNEQFF. Looking up the rest from reference TRBV19 and TRBJ2-1 gives the full variable domain: DGGITQSPKYLFRKEGQNVTLSCEQNLNHDAMYWYRQDPGQGLRLIYYSQIVNDFQKGDIAEGYSVSREKKESFPLTVTSAQKNPTAFYLCASSAQRSSYNEQFFGPGTRLTVL.

The rearrangement links TRBV7-2 to TRBJ2-3, with D possibly TRBD2 on 6 matching bases. With 5 bases removed from V and 0 bases from J, the gap between germline ends came to 24 bases. This CDR3 has 19 residues. Looked up from germline, CDR1 is SGHTA and CDR2 is FQGNSA. The CDR3 coding sequence is TGTGCCAGCAGCGACCGTCCACCCGGCGGGGTATTTAGCACAGATACGCAGTATTTT. Translated: CASSDRPPGGVFSTDTQYF.

The rearrangement uses TRBV29-1 and TRBJ2-7, with D perhaps given as TRBD1 or TRBD2 (5 bases each). The CDR3 contains 13 residues. CDR1 and CDR2 from the germline V gene are SQVTM and ANQGSEA. Deletions cut 5 bases from V and 3 bases from J, with 14 bases between. CDR3 amino acids: CSVKGSEVYEQYF. The CDR3 DNA follows: TGCAGCGTTAAGGGGTCGGAGGTCTACGAGCAGTACTTC.

This chain connects TRBV27 to TRBJ2-7; a weak D match, TRBD1 (6 bases). This CDR3 is built from 14 residues. Per germline, CDR1 MNHEY and CDR2 SMNVEV (reference sequence). Trimming stripped 1 base from V and 2 bases from J, with 9 bases between. CDR3 nucleotide sequence: TGTGCCAGCAGTTTATTGGACAGACCCTACGAGCAGTACTTC. Translation gives CASSLLDRPYEQYF.

CDR3 residues: CASSQGGQGRKQYF. The DNA for the CDR3 is TGTGCCAGCAGCCAAGGGGGACAGGGTCGGAAGCAGTACTTC. The gene calls are TRBV3-1 (or the pseudogene TRBV3-2) and TRBJ2-7; 9 bases match TRBD1. Germline V CDR1 and CDR2: LGHDT, YNNKEL (reference sequence). V gave up 1 base and J gave up 8 bases; unmatched junction bases: 6. The CDR3 covers 14 residues.

The CDR3 sequence is CAWRNPSGGLVTQYF. CDR3 DNA sequence: TGTGCCTGGAGAAACCCTAGTGGGGGTCTTGTGACCCAGTACTTC. This chain uses TRBV30 with TRBJ2-5, with D perhaps being TRBD1 or TRBD2 (5 bases each). V shed 3 bases and J shed 7 bases, with 21 bases lying between them. The CDR3 runs to 15 residues. Germline V gene data show CDR1 as GTSNPN and CDR2 as SVGIG (reference sequence).

The genes are TRBV19 and TRBJ2-2; D remains unclear. V was shortened by 5 bases and J by 1 base, with 14 bases between the two germline ends. Germline V gives CDR1 LNHDA, CDR2 SQIVND (reference sequence). The CDR3 has 16 amino acids. In nucleotides, the CDR3 is TGTGCCAGTAGTTCCCCCTTTATGAGGAACACCGGGGAGCTGTTTTTT. Translating gives CASSSPFMRNTGELFF.

This chain joins TRBV5-6 and TRBJ2-5; tentative D call: TRBD2 (6 bases). The CDR3 contains 14 residues. Between the trimmed V and J ends, which lost 4 bases and 4 bases, there was a span of 14 bases. CDR1 SGHDT and CDR2 YYEEEE come from the germline V gene. In DNA, the CDR3 is TGTGCCAGCAGCCTCCGGGGGTTAGGAGAGACCCAGTACTTC. This encodes CASSLRGLGETQYF.

This chain joins TRBV4-3 and TRBJ2-4, with a weak D call TRBD2 (5 bases). This CDR3 has 14 amino acids. Germline loops: CDR1 LGHNA, CDR2 YSLEER. V was trimmed by 5 bases and J by 6 bases, leaving 14 bases between them. CDR3 nucleotides: TGCGCCAGCAGCTTATCGACTCGGGGAAACATTCAGTACTTC. Amino acids: CASSLSTRGNIQYF.

A single count supports this clone. This chain joins TRBV19 and TRBJ1-5; D not certain. CDR3 size: 14 residues. CDR1 is LNHDA, CDR2 SQIVND, per germline (reference sequence). Trimming took off 0 bases at V and 1 base at J, with 4 bases between the two ends. CDR3 bases: TGTGCCAGTAGTATAGAGGGCAGCAATCAGCCCCAGCATTTT. Translation: CASSIEGSNQPQHF.

This chain links TRBV9 with TRBJ2-7; possible D gene TRBD1, 6 bases. The CDR3 length is 15 residues. The V gene lost 0 bases and the J gene lost 7 bases, with 17 bases spanning the gap. CDR1 is SGDLS, CDR2 YYNGEE, per germline. The CDR3 loop reads CASSVGYRVEEEQYF. Here the CDR3 DNA reads TGTGCCAGCAGCGTAGGTTACAGGGTGGAGGAGGAGCAGTACTTC.

The gene calls are TRBV28 and TRBJ1-1; D gene unclear. CDR1 is MDHEN and CDR2 is SYDVKM in the germline V gene. The germline V and J ends were trimmed by 3 bases and 10 bases, with 12 bases remaining between them. The CDR3 covers 12 residues. The CDR3 reads CASSLERQIAFF. CDR3 nucleotide sequence: TGTGCCAGCAGTTTGGAGAGACAAATAGCTTTCTTT.